What follows is one T cell receptor beta chain and its context. Its antigen is unidentified. This sample is drawn from a study of CD8 T cells in Susac syndrome. V was cut by 0 bases and J by 3 bases, with 9 bases left in between. The CDR3 loop spans 14 amino acids. The germline V gene encodes CDR1 SQVTM and CDR2 ANQGSEA. Overall study results and limits: The TCR sequencing and HLA analysis in the study involved a relatively small number of individuals, as the study acknowledged.

RNA totalling roughly 0.45 to 1 ug underwent reverse transcription with random hexamers. Amplification of TCR beta CDR3 was carried out by immunoSEQ multiplex PCR, which covered 54 Vbeta and 13 Jbeta segments. TCRdb called the immunoSEQ multiplex PCR reads again in MiXCR, with one record for every CDR3 protein. The sample lists 300,000 to 350,000 distinct CDR3 sequences, 92% occurring once. In blood CD8+ and CD4+ T cells, TCR beta underwent sequencing. The CD8+ and CD4+ T cells were negatively isolated, with the TEMRA cells enriched by FACS. This rearrangement joins TRBV29-1 to TRBJ2-1; D not certain. This receptor was obtained from a human donor with multiple sclerosis. The sequenced sample consisted of CD4+ T cells from PBMCs. Here the CDR3 reads CSVEDLPVYNEQFF. The CDR3 nucleotides are TGCAGCGTTGAAGATCTTCCCGTCTACAATGAGCAGTTCTTC.